These T cell receptor beta chains were read from a single sample in a study of blood T cell repertoires in COVID-19. The repertoire was sequenced with immunoSEQ multiplex PCR; TCRdb's copy has only in-frame clones and lacks some. This sample has tens of thousands of clones; 89% occur once, and the top ten carry approximately 1.5%. The specimen sequenced was peripheral blood. The source is a man in his fifties or sixties with acute or convalescent COVID-19. Both conserved end residues are part of each CDR3. D genes are given only for firm matches.

-	TRBV7-6	TRBJ1-6	TGTGCCAGCAGCTTACGCCCGAACCCCGAGGAGTCACCCCTCCACTTT	CASSLRPNPEESPLHF
-	TRBV2	TRBJ1-2	TGTGCCAGCAGGAAGGAGAACTATGGCTACACCTTC	CASRKENYGYTF
-	TRBV2	TRBJ2-6	TGTGCCAGCAGTGACAGGGTTAACTCCGGGGCCAACGTCCTGACTTTC	CASSDRVNSGANVLTF
TRBD1	TRBV5-8	TRBJ2-5	TGTGCCAGCACTTGGACAGGGATAGAGACCCAGTACTTC	CASTWTGIETQYF
TRBD1	TRBV6-2/TRBV6-3	TRBJ1-2	TGTGCCAGCAGTTCTTTCAGGGGGAGAATATTGATTTCTAACTATGGCTACACCTTC	CASSSFRGRILISNYGYTF
-	TRBV7-2	TRBJ1-1	TGTGCCAGCAGCACCCAGTCATACACTGAAGCTTTCTTT	CASSTQSYTEAFF
TRBD1	TRBV4-2	TRBJ1-2	TGTGCCAGCAGCCCTACGGACAGGTCCAACTATGGCTACACCTTC	CASSPTDRSNYGYTF
TRBD1	TRBV19	TRBJ1-6	TGTGCCAGTAGTTTCGGACAGGGGACTCCTCATAATTCACCCCTCCACTTT	CASSFGQGTPHNSPLHF
TRBD1	TRBV11-1	TRBJ1-1	TGTGCCAGCAGCATGCAACCAGGGGGCACTGAAGCTTTCTTT	CASSMQPGGTEAFF
TRBD1	TRBV27	TRBJ1-1	TGTGCCAGCAGTTTGTTTCCGGGACAGGGCTTGTGGGACACTGAAGCTTTCTTT	CASSLFPGQGLWDTEAFF
-	TRBV5-1	TRBJ1-1	TGCGCCAGCAGCTACCAGGACAGGAACACTGAAGCTTTCTTT	CASSYQDRNTEAFF
-	TRBV6-1	TRBJ2-3	TGTGCCAGCAGTGGGGCGCAGCCTGGGGGGACAGATACGCAGTATTTT	CASSGAQPGGTDTQYF
TRBD1	TRBV5-4	TRBJ2-1	TGTGCCAGCAGCCGCCACACAAAACCATGGACAGGGGGCTTGAATGAGCAGTTCTTC	CASSRHTKPWTGGLNEQFF
-	TRBV6-1	TRBJ2-5	TGTGCCAGCAGTGAACAGGGCTGGCAAGAGACCCAGTACTTC	CASSEQGWQETQYF
-	TRBV12-5	TRBJ1-1	TGTGCTAGTGGGTCGGGACAGAACACTGAAGCTTTCTTT	CASGSGQNTEAFF
TRBD1	TRBV15	TRBJ2-7	TGTGCCACCAGCACCACAGGGGGACCGCAGTACTTC	CATSTTGGPQYF
-	TRBV10-2	TRBJ1-4	TGCGCCAGCAGTGTCCAGACAGGAGAAAAACTGTTTTTT	CASSVQTGEKLFF
-	TRBV5-6	TRBJ1-1	TGTGCCAGCAGCTTGGGGACTGGGACTGAAGCTTTCTTT	CASSLGTGTEAFF
-	TRBV24-1	TRBJ2-5	TGTGCCACCAGCGGTGGAGAGACCCAGTACTTC	CATSGGETQYF
TRBD1	TRBV7-9	TRBJ1-6	TGTGCCAGCAGCTCGCCGACAGGGCCAAGCTCCTATAATTCACCCCTCCACTTT	CASSSPTGPSSYNSPLHF
TRBD1	TRBV7-2	TRBJ1-2	TGTGCCAGCAGCCTAGGGGACAGGGATAACTATGGCTACACCTTC	CASSLGDRDNYGYTF
TRBD1	TRBV7-7	TRBJ2-2	TGTGCTAGCAGCTATGGGACAGGGGACACCGGGGAGCTGTTTTTT	CASSYGTGDTGELFF
-	TRBV29-1	TRBJ1-1	TGCAGCGTCGTCCCCCAGATGATGAACACTGAAGCTTTCTTT	CSVVPQMMNTEAFF
-	TRBV19	TRBJ1-3	TGTGCCAGTAGTATCGGAGGAGTTCCCTCTGGAAACACCATATATTTT	CASSIGGVPSGNTIYF
TRBD1	TRBV3-1/TRBV3-2	TRBJ1-1	TGTGCCAGCAGCCTCACAGGGGGAGTACGCACTGAAGCTTTCTTT	CASSLTGGVRTEAFF
TRBD2	TRBV5-1	TRBJ2-1	TGCGCCAGCAGCCCCGGGGGAGGGTTCGATGAGCAGTTCTTC	CASSPGGGFDEQFF
-	TRBV6-1	TRBJ2-5	TGTGCCAGCAGTGACAGGGGACGTTCTGTGGGGGAGACCCAGTACTTC	CASSDRGRSVGETQYF
-	TRBV5-1	TRBJ1-5	TGCGCCAGCAGCTTGGAGGGAGGGAATCAGCCCCAGCATTTT	CASSLEGGNQPQHF
-	TRBV6-1	TRBJ1-5	TGTGCCAGCAGTGAAGCTCCAGGGAGGGTGCAGCCCCAGCATTTT	CASSEAPGRVQPQHF
TRBD1	TRBV4-1	TRBJ1-6	TGCGCCAGCAGCCCGACGGGACAGGGTCATTCACCCCTCCACTTT	CASSPTGQGHSPLHF
-	TRBV2	TRBJ1-2	TGTGCCAGCAGTGAAGGGAAGGTTGGGCCCGGGGGGGGCTACACCTTC	CASSEGKVGPGGGYTF